The source of this T cell receptor beta chain is a study of technical replicates of blood from a handful of donors. The assay was immunoSEQ multiplex PCR, and TCRdb's table has in-frame clones only and misses some. In the table there are about 94,000 clones, nearly 97% of which are singletons. This clone was seen a single time. Trimming stripped 0 bases from V and 6 bases from J, with 17 bases between. Looked up from germline, CDR1 is SEHNR and CDR2 is FQNEAQ (reference sequence). CDR3 size: 16 residues. The TCR was taken from a human donor in good health. The sample was T cells isolated from PBMCs. J is TRBJ1-2 and V is TRBV7-9, with unresolved D. The CDR3 nucleotides are TGTGCCAGCAGCTTAGCCCTGTCGGGGATTATAGATGGCTACACCTTC. It codes for CASSLALSGIIDGYTF.